This TCR beta chain was retrieved from a study of T cell responses to AZD1222 COVID-19 vaccine. The study, taken as a whole, reports: Spike was spanned by vaccine-associated CD4 TCRs, which were dominant at 160-218 and 743-854. White British ancestry dominated among donors, who included more females, and clonal diversity was possibly underestimated. Repertoire sampling occurred only after the peak T cell response.

The CDR3 totals 12 residues. With 0 bases removed from V and 3 bases from J, the gap between germline ends came to 6 bases. From germline, CDR1 is GTSNPN and CDR2 SVGIG (reference sequence). Sequencing was performed with immunoSEQ multiplex PCR; in TCRdb, only in-frame clones are kept and a portion is missing. The data contain 95,000 to 120,000 clones, about 86% of them singletons. Remarks on this clone: The antigen is unknown.

The receptor was isolated from an adult in good health. The material sequenced was peripheral blood, taken on day 0 of AZD1222 vaccination. The V call is TRBV30, the J call TRBJ2-7; the D is unclear. The CDR3 reads CAWSVTNYEQYF. Here the CDR3 DNA reads TGTGCCTGGAGTGTGACAAACTACGAGCAGTACTTC.